This T cell receptor (beta chain) is drawn from a study of T cell responses to AZD1222 COVID-19 vaccine (dated by TCRdb to 2020 to 2022). For the wider study: AZD1222 recipients given second doses at about 4 weeks or at about 12 weeks were pooled, since spike-specific TCR depth and breadth were not found to differ between the two schedules. Trial participants were enrolled into age subgroups of 18-55, 56-69 and 70-plus years, which contained around 150, 28 and 57 TCR-sequenced participants, respectively. A total of 233 trial participants underwent TCR sequencing, of whom 207 received two doses of AZD1222 and around 26 received two doses of the MenACWY control vaccine.

The label giving this sample's time point can be read as: baseline before first vaccination. The vaccinee samples were drawn from two UK trials, COV001 and COV002, one of which was a single-blind randomized controlled phase 2/3 trial testing AZD1222 (ChAdOx1 nCoV-19) in healthy adults. For TCRbeta chain sequencing, PBMC samples were collected from trial participants at day 0 and at day 28 after the second dose. The CDR3 regions of human TCRbeta chains were analyzed by immunosequencing. Processing in the source paper ran as follows. Repertoire TCRs were checked for matches against a reference library of SARS-CoV-2-specific TCRs that had been generated using the MIRA antigen-specificity platform. Breadth was defined as the fraction of unique TCRs that were SARS-CoV-2-associated. Depth was defined as the fraction of total T cells that were SARS-CoV-2-associated. Using the MIRA data, every spike-specific TCR was mapped to the spike region that the TCR reacted to and assigned to either a CD4 or a CD8 class. Log10-transformed breadth and depth values were compared by one-way ANOVA with Sidak's multiple comparisons tests. TCRdb provides this immuneACCESS table in a form limited to in-frame rearrangements. Some clones are lacking; in checked studies, under half of them reflect an unresolved V gene, and why the rest are absent is not known. V, J and clone size were drawn from that table, and D and trimming were deduced from the DNA. This sample holds some 120,000 clones; about 86% were observed only once. Together, the top ten hold about 9.7% of the sample.

Broad study findings and their caveats: Most participants were white British and females outnumbered males, and the authors suggested that clonal diversity may have been underestimated. Spike-specific TCR breadth and depth rose significantly after two AZD1222 doses compared with day 0 and with MenACWY recipients. Because no day 14 peak-response samples were available, repertoires were characterized only after the peak T cell response. The 56-69-year group was small, and its depth increase did not reach significance, likely because of low power. Conclusions about previously exposed vaccinees are limited, since just five to seven AZD1222 recipients were seropositive for SARS-CoV-2 at baseline. The whole spike protein was spanned by vaccine-associated CD4 TCRs, and dominant responses were seen in regions 160-218 and 743-854. Epitopes outside the regions mutated in the B.1.351 and B.1.1.7 variants were reportedly recognized by nearly half of the unique spike-specific TCRs.

This clone was seen once. The antigen it recognizes is unknown. It has no much larger one-base neighbor in the sample; base qualities were not kept. Between the V and J ends, shortened by 0 bases and 8 bases respectively, the junction contains 11 bases. The CDR3 sequence holds 13 residues, the cysteine and phenylalanine included. Only the CDR3 DNA stays, 39 bases, in frame from base 1. CDR1 and CDR2 are drawn from the germline V gene: SGDLS, YYNGEE. The chain is made from TRBV9 and TRBJ1-2, with TRBD1 as a weak D call on 6 bases. Sample: peripheral blood, taken on day 0 of AZD1222 vaccination. The clonotype originates from an adult in good health. The DNA sequence reads TGTGCCAGCAGCGTAGCCCAGGGGCAAGGCTACACCTTC. This is translated as CASSVAQGQGYTF. Here the CDR3 is joined to the reference TRBV9 and TRBJ1-2 genes, and the full variable domain is: DSGVTQTPKHLITATGQRVTLRCSPRSGDLSVYWYQQSLDQGLQFLIQYYNGEERAKGNILERFSAQQFPDLHSELNLSSLELGDSALYFCASSVAQGQGYTFGSGTRLTVV.